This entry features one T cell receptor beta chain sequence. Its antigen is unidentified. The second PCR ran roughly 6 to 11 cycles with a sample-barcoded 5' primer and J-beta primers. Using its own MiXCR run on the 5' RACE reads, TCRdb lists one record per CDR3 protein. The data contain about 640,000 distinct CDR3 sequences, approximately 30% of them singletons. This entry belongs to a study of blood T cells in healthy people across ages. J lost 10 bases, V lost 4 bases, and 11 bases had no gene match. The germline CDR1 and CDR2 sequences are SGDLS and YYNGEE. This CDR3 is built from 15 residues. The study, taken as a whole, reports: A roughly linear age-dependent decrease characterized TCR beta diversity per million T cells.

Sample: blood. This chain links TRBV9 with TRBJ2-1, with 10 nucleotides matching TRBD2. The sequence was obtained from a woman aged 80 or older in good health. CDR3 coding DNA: TGTGCCAGCAGCTCCTTGGGGCTAGCGGGAGACGAGCAGTTCTTC. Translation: CASSSLGLAGDEQFF.